Each of the 2 T cell receptor beta chains below was sequenced from the same sample in a study of regulatory T cells in long-lasting Graves disease. For TCR beta, libraries came from iRepertoire HTBI primers and Arm-PCR of CDR3 regions. TCRdb passed the multiplex PCR reads through MiXCR, listing each CDR3 protein once. The sample holds 500,000 to 800,000 distinct CDR3 sequences, about 30% seen once. Noted time point: persistent/refractory GD, antithyroid drugs over 5 years with positive TRAb. Preparation of the TCR library used RNA extracted from PBMCs. Sequences were derived from peripheral blood mononuclear cells (PBMCs), sampled when the disease was refractory, from a patient treated with antithyroid drugs. These receptors were taken from a female donor with Graves disease.

V gene TRBV6-6 combines with J gene TRBJ1-5; no firm D call. The CDR3 totals 13 residues. V lost 0 bases and J 8 bases, leaving 8 bases between the germline ends. Germline V gives CDR1 MNHNY, CDR2 SVGAGI (reference sequence). As DNA, the CDR3 is TGTGCCAGCAGTTACTCGTTTTTCGAGCCCCAGCATTTT. This sequence encodes CASSYSFFEPQHF.

This clonotype was detected a few times. The J gene is TRBJ2-5, the V gene TRBV18, with D unresolved. Germline V gene lookup returns CDR1 KGHSH and CDR2 LQKENI. The CDR3 contains 14 residues. Trimming took off 6 bases at V and 1 base at J, with 12 bases between the two ends. DNA of the CDR3: TGTGCCAGCTCCGGTACGGATCGCCAAGAGACCCAGTACTTC. It is translated as CASSGTDRQETQYF.